This T cell receptor beta chain was recovered during a study of T cells in Graves' hyperthyroidism and ophthalmopathy. What was amplified from RNA transcripts were TCR beta CDR3 regions. Carried out on the TCR CDR3, a first-round RT-PCR used the HTBI primer set. TCRdb itself ran the multiplex PCR reads through MiXCR, one entry per CDR3 protein. The sample includes fewer than 900,000 distinct CDR3 sequences, about 17% of them seen just once. There are 15 residues in the CDR3. Germline CDR1 reads MDHEN; CDR2 reads SYDVKM. The J segment lost 6 bases and the V segment lost 6 bases, leaving 11 bases of the junction unmatched. The table lists this clonotype with many counts. Its target is not known. General study findings and limits: Ophthalmopathy stood apart from stable hyperthyroidism in a 13 V-J model. Model output signaled ophthalmopathy a median approximately 6 months ahead of onset.

The specimen sequenced was blood. The chain carries TRBV28 and TRBJ1-5; 7 bases agree with TRBD1. This clonotype was sampled from a man in his late teens or twenties with Graves' hyperthyroidism. CDR3 nucleotides: TGTGCCAGCAGCTCCACTGACAGGGAAAGTCAGCCCCAGCATTTT. Translating it yields CASSSTDRESQPQHF.